Below, 12 T cell receptor beta chains from the same sample are listed, as sequenced in a study of blood T cells in healthy people across ages (dated by TCRdb to the mid-2010s). Library preparation was by 5' RACE. The sequencer listed for this sample is Illumina HiSeq 2500. A second roughly 7 to 11 cycle PCR used a sample-barcoded 5' primer and a J-beta primer mix. The public reads were run again by TCRdb, first through fastp at Q25 and then through MiXCR, and only productive beta chains were kept. Rows with a matching CDR3 protein are joined into one entry that keeps the most common DNA and genes. This sample is represented by 650,000 to 1,000,000 distinct CDR3 sequences; about 46% of them were singletons. Over 15% of the sample rests with the top ten. Sequences were obtained from blood. These receptors came from an older man in good health.

CDR3 sequence reads: CSARDGLAVHNEQFF. In nucleotides, the CDR3 is TGCAGTGCTAGAGACGGACTAGCGGTACACAATGAGCAGTTCTTC. The chain employs TRBV20-1 and TRBJ2-1; 10 positions match TRBD2. Germline loops: CDR1 DFQATT, CDR2 SNEGSKA (reference sequence). V lost 0 bases and J lost 5; bases outside the gene matches: 4. The CDR3 runs 15 residues.

The table lists this clonotype with many counts. J is TRBJ1-1 and V is TRBV6-2 or TRBV6-3; D remains unclear. V lost 2 bases and J 3 bases, leaving 4 bases between the germline ends. The CDR3 consists of 12 residues. The germline V gene has CDR1 MNHEY and CDR2 SVGEGT. The CDR3 protein is CASSYLYTEAFF. CDR3 DNA: TGTGCCAGCAGTTACCTCTACACTGAAGCTTTCTTT.

Worth noting for this clonotype: The junction and the germline gene differ at one end; a read error may be behind it. This chain connects TRBV2 to TRBJ2-7, with TRBD2 matching 9 bases. CDR3 length equals 15 residues. CDR1 is SNHLY and CDR2 is FYNNEI in the germline V gene. CDR3: CVSSDRAGGLNLQYF. The CDR3, as DNA: TGTGTCAGCAGTGACCGGGCGGGAGGGTTGAATTTGCAGTACTTC.

This chain links TRBV4-2 with TRBJ1-5; D is perhaps TRBD1 (6 bases). The CDR3 consists of 17 residues. The ends were cut back, 1 base at V and 2 bases at J, with 15 bases in the middle. Germline V gives CDR1 LGHNA, CDR2 YNFKEQ. CDR3 in DNA: TGTGCCAGCAGCCAAGGGGTACAGGGAGATCGCAATCAGCCCCAGCATTTT. Translation gives CASSQGVQGDRNQPQHF.

This clonotype has a handful of counts. The V gene is TRBV12-3 or TRBV12-4, the J gene TRBJ1-4, with D unresolved. V was shortened by 3 bases and J by 7 bases, with 12 bases between the two germline ends. The CDR3 totals 14 residues. CDR3 in amino acids: CASSLPGRTEKLFF. CDR3 bases: TGTGCCAGCAGTTTGCCAGGCCGTACTGAAAAACTGTTTTTT.

The rearrangement uses TRBV21-1 and TRBJ2-4; TRBD1 is taken as the D call from the table, unchecked against the DNA. The DNA matches TRBJ2-7 better at its end, which makes the J call doubtful. TRBV21-1 has pseudogene status. The CDR3 runs 19 residues. The chain's CDR3 is CASSKVFPFIGGAPYEQYF. As DNA, the CDR3 is TGTGCCAGCAGCAAAGTCTTTCCCTTTATTGGAGGGGCCCCCTACGAGCAGTACTTC.

This clonotype appeared a few times. The chain is built from TRBV9 and TRBJ1-2, with 9 bases that match TRBD1. Germline CDR1 is SGDLS and CDR2 is YYNGEE. This CDR3 region has 16 residues. V lost 3 bases to trimming and J lost 1 base; unmatched junction nucleotides: 7. CDR3 nucleotide sequence: TGTGCCAGCAGCGGCGAATTGGACAGGGGTAACTATGGCTACACCTTC. Residues: CASSGELDRGNYGYTF.

The rearrangement links TRBV5-6 to TRBJ2-7; TRBD2 aligns across 11 bases. This CDR3 is built from 17 residues. CDR1 is SGHDT and CDR2 is YYEEEE in the germline V gene. After removal of 6 bases from V and 7 bases from J, the junction contained 18 bases not matched to a gene. CDR3 loop: CASNRPPTSGGYNEQYF. In DNA, the CDR3 is TGTGCCAGCAACCGGCCCCCTACTAGCGGGGGCTACAATGAGCAGTACTTC.

V gene TRBV7-3 combines with J gene TRBJ2-1; 7 positions match TRBD2. V gave up 1 base and J gave up 1 base; unmatched junction bases: 4. Germline V lookup: CDR1 SGHTA, CDR2 FQGTGA. The CDR3 contains 16 residues. CDR3 protein: CASSLRWRESYNEQFF. CDR3 bases: TGTGCCAGCAGCTTAAGGTGGCGGGAGTCCTACAATGAGCAGTTCTTC.

The chain links TRBV4-1 to TRBJ2-5; 8 bases agree with TRBD1. The last part of the DNA fits TRBJ2-7 better; the J call may be wrong. The CDR3 runs to 16 residues. Germline CDR1 MGHRA, CDR2 YSYEKL. The CDR3, as DNA: TGCGCCAGCAGCCGAGAGGACAGGGCACTTTACTACGAGCAGTACTTC. This translates into CASSREDRALYYEQYF.

The chain recombines TRBV7-2 with TRBJ2-5; D perhaps matches TRBD1 (6 bases). The ends were cut back, 7 bases at V and 4 bases at J, with 10 bases in the middle. Germline CDR1 SGHTA, CDR2 FQGNSA. This CDR3 has 12 amino acids. CDR3 region: CASNWGRETQYF. The CDR3 bases are TGTGCCAGCAACTGGGGGCGAGAGACCCAGTACTTC.

V and J are TRBV20-1 and TRBJ2-1, with 10 positions matching TRBD2. Looked up from germline, CDR1 is DFQATT and CDR2 is SNEGSKA (reference sequence). Trimming at V came to 5 bases and at J to 7 bases, leaving 11 bases not matched to a gene. The CDR3 runs 15 residues. CDR3 region: CSAPGPAGGPNEQFF. The CDR3 nucleotides read TGCAGTGCTCCCGGCCCAGCGGGAGGGCCTAATGAGCAGTTCTTC.